This TCR beta chain was sequenced for a study of OX40 agonist ivuxolimab in advanced cancers. Study outcomes and limitations: Nonresponders, in some cases, also had low normalized T-cell clonal expansion. Partial responders treated at 0.1-3.0 mg/kg exhibited clonal expansion among the lowest measured. Expanded clones were, on average, more numerous among CD8+ T cells than CD4+.

J was trimmed by 7 bases and V by 0 bases; bases with no gene match: 8. CDR1 and CDR2 from the germline V gene are SGHNT and YYREEE (reference sequence). CDR3 length: 15 residues. Assay: immunoSEQ multiplex PCR; the TCRdb copy retains only in-frame clones and omits some. Of around 100,000 clones in the sample, about nine tenths were seen once. Comment on this clone: Its antigen remains unknown.

Sampling of blood occurred at baseline, cycle 4 day 1, and cycle 7 day 1. The receptor was derived from an adult with an advanced solid tumor such as melanoma, head and neck, liver or kidney cancer. The sequencing used CD4+ or CD8+ T cells sorted from blood, collected in a trial of the OX40 agonist ivuxolimab. The chain carries TRBV5-4 and TRBJ1-1; 8 bases line up with TRBD1. The CDR3 loop is CASSLAQGAVGEAFF. CDR3 coding DNA: TGTGCCAGCAGCTTGGCCCAGGGGGCCGTGGGTGAAGCTTTCTTT.